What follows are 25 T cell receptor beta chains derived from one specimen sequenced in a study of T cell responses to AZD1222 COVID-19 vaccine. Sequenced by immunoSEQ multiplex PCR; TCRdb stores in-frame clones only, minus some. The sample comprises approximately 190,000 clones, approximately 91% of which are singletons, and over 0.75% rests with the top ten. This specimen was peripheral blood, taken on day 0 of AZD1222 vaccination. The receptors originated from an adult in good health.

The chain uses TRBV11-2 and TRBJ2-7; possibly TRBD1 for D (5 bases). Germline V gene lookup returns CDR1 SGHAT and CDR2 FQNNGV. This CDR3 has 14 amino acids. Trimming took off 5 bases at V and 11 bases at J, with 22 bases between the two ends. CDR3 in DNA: TGTGCCAGCAGCCCCCCGCTGCAGGGAAAGAGTGAGTACTTC. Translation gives CASSPPLQGKSEYF.

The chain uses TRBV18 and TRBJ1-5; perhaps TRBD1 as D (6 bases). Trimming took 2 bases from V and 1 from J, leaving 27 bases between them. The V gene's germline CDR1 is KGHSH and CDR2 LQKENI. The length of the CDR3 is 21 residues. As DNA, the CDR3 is TGTGCCAGCTCACCATTGGCGAGTGGGTGGGGGGGCGTCCCCAGCAATCAGCCCCAGCATTTT. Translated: CASSPLASGWGGVPSNQPQHF.

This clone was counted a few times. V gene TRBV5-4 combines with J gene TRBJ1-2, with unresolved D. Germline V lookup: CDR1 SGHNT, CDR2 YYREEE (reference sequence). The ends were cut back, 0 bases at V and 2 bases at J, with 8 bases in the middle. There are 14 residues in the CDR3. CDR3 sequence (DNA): TGTGCCAGCAGCTTGGTATCAGACAACTATGGCTACACCTTC. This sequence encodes CASSLVSDNYGYTF.

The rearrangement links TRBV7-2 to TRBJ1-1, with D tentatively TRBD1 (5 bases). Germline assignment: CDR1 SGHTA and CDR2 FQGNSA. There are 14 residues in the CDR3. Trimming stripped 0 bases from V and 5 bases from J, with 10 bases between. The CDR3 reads CASSLAGGRTEAFF. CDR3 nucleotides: TGTGCCAGCAGCTTAGCCGGGGGACGGACTGAAGCTTTCTTT. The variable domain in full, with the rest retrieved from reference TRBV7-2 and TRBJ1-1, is GAGVSQSPSNKVTEKGKDVELRCDPISGHTALYWYRQSLGQGLEFLIYFQGNSAPDKSGLPSDRFSAERTGGSVSTLTIQRTQQEDSAVYLCASSLAGGRTEAFFGQGTRLTVV.

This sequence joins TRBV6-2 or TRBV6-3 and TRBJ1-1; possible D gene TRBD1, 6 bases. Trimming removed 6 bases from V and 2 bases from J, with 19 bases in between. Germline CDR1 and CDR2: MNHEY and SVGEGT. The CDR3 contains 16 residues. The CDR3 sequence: CASSHRPRDTNTEAFF. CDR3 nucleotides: TGTGCCAGCAGCCATAGACCCCGGGACACCAACACTGAAGCTTTCTTT.

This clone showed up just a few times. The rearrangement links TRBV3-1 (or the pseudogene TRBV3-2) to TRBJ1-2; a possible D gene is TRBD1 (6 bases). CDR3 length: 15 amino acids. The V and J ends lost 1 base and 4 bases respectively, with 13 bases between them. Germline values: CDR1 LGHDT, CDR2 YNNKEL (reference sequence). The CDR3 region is CASSQVPGVVYGYTF. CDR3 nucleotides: TGTGCCAGCAGCCAAGTCCCAGGGGTGGTCTATGGCTACACCTTC.

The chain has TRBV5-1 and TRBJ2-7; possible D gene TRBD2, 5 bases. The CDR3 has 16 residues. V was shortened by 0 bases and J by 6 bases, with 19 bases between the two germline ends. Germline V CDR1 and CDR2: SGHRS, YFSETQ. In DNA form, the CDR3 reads TGCGCCAGCAGCTTGGGAAGTATCCTTCGGGGTCCCGAGCAGTACTTC. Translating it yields CASSLGSILRGPEQYF.

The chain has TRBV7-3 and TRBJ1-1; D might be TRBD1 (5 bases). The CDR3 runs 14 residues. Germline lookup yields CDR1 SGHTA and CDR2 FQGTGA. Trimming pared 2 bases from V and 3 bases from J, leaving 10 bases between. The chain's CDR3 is CASSLAGIDTEAFF. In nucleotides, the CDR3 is TGTGCCAGCAGCTTAGCAGGGATTGACACTGAAGCTTTCTTT.

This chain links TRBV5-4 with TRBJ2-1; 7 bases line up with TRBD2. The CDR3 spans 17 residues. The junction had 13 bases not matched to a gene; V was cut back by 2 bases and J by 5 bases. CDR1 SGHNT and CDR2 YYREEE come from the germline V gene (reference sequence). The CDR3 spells CASSLQRFSGTNNEQFF. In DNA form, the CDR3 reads TGTGCCAGCAGCTTACAACGTTTTTCCGGGACTAACAATGAGCAGTTCTTC.

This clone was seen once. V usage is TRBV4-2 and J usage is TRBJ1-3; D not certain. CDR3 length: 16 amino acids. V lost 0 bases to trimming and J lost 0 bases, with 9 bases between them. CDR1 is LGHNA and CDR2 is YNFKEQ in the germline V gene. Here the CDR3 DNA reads TGTGCCAGCAGCCAAGATCACACGGACTCTGGAAACACCATATATTTT. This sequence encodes CASSQDHTDSGNTIYF.

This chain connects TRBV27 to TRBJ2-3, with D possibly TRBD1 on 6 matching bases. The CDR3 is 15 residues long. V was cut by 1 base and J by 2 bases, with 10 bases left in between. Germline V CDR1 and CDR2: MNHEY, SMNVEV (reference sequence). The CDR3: CASSLLGASTDTQYF. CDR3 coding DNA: TGTGCCAGCAGTTTATTGGGGGCTTCCACAGATACGCAGTATTTT.

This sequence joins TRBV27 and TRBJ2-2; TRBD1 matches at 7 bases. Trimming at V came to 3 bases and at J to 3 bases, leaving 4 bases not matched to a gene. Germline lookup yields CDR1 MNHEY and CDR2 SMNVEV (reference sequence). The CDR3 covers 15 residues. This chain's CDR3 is CASSFRQGDTGELFF. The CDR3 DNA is TGTGCCAGCAGTTTTCGGCAGGGGGACACCGGGGAGCTGTTTTTT.

The CDR3 nucleotides read TGTGCCAGCAGCTCCACCGGGGGGGCTGGCGGGGAGCTGTTTTTT. Amino acid sequence: CASSSTGGAGGELFF. The rearrangement uses TRBV7-2 and TRBJ2-2; 8 nucleotides line up with TRBD2. CDR1 is SGHTA, CDR2 FQGNSA, per germline. The J segment lost 7 bases and the V segment lost 4 bases, leaving 8 bases of the junction unmatched. The CDR3 loop spans 15 amino acids.

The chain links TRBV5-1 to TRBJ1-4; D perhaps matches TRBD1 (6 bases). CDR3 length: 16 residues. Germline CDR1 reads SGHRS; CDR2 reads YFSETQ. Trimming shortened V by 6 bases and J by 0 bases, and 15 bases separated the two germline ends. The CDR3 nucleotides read TGCGCCAGCACCCGGGACACCGAAGCAACTAATGAAAAACTGTTTTTT. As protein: CASTRDTEATNEKLFF.

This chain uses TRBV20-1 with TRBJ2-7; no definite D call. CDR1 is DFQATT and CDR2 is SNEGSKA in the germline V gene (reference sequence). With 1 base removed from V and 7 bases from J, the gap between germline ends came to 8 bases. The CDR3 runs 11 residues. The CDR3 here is CSARAGTEQYF. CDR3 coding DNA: TGCAGTGCTAGAGCCGGTACTGAGCAGTACTTC.

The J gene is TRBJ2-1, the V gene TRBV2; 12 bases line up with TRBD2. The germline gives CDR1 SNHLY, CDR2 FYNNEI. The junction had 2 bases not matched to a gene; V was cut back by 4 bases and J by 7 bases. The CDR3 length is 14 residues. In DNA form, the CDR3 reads TGTGCCAGCAGTGGGACTAGCGGGGAGAATGAGCAGTTCTTC. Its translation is CASSGTSGENEQFF.

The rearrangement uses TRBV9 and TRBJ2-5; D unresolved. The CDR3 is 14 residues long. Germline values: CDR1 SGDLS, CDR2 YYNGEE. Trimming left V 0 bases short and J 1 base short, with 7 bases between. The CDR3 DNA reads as TGTGCCAGCAGCGTAGACGGAACCCAAGAGACCCAGTACTTC. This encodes CASSVDGTQETQYF.

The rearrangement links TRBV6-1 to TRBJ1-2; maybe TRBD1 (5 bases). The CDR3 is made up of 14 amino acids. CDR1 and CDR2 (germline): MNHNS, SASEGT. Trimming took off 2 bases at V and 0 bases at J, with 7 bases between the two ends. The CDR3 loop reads CASSERGTNYGYTF. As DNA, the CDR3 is TGTGCCAGCAGTGAACGGGGGACTAACTATGGCTACACCTTC.

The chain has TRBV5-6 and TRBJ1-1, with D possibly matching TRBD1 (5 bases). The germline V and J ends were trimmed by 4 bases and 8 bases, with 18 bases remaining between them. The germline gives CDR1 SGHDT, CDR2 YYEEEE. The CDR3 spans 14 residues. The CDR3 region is CASSPGLAAGEAFF. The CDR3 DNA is TGTGCCAGCAGCCCGGGACTGGCGGCGGGGGAAGCTTTCTTT.

CDR3 sequence: CASSFTVESSYEQYF. CDR3 in DNA: TGTGCCAGCAGTTTCACGGTGGAAAGCTCCTACGAGCAGTACTTC. V is TRBV27 and J is TRBJ2-7; D is ambiguous. CDR3 length: 15 amino acids. Trimming cost V 3 bases and J 0 bases, with 12 bases left between them. Germline-derived CDR1 and CDR2 are MNHEY and SMNVEV (reference sequence).

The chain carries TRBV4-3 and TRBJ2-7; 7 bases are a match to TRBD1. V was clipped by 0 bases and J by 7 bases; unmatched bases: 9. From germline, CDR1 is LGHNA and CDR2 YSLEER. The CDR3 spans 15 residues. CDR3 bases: TGCGCCAGCAGCCAAGATAATTGGGACAGTGAGGAGCAGTACTTC. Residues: CASSQDNWDSEEQYF.

CDR3 DNA sequence: TGTGCCAGCAGCCGCGGGGGGTTTTGGCCCCAGCATTTT. It codes for CASSRGGFWPQHF. The chain is built from TRBV12-3 or TRBV12-4 and TRBJ1-5, with D maybe TRBD1 (5 bases). V was cut by 6 bases and J by 9 bases, with 15 bases left in between. The CDR3 is made up of 13 amino acids.

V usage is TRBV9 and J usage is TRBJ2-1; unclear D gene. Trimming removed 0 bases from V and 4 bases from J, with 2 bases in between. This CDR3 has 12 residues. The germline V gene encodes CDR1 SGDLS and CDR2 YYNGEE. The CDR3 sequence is CASSVVYNEQFF. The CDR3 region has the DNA TGTGCCAGCAGCGTAGTATACAATGAGCAGTTCTTC.

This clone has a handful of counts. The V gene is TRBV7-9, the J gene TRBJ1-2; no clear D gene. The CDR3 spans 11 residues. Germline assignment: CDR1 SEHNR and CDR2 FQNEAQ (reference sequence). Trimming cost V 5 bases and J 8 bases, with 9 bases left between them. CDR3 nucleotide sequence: TGTGCCAGCAGCCCCGAGGTGGGCTACACCTTC. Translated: CASSPEVGYTF.

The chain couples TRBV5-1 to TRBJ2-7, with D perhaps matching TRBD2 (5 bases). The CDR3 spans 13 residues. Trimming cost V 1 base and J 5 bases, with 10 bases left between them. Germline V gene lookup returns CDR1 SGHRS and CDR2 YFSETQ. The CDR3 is CASSLREWDEQYF. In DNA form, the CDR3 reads TGCGCCAGCAGCTTGCGGGAATGGGACGAGCAGTACTTC.